The 27 T cell receptor beta chains reported below all come from one sample, sequenced in a study of shared clonotypes between healthy human individuals. Using immunoSEQ multiplex PCR, the repertoire was profiled, and TCRdb retains in-frame clones only, with some absent. The sample records about 680,000 clones, just over 90% being singletons. Positive CCR7 selection of CD45RO-negative cells yielded the naive CD8 cells, and terminally differentiated effector memory CD45RA+ cells were excluded. Sequencing input: naive CD8+ T cells sorted from blood. Source of these receptors: a man younger than 45 in good health.

This chain connects TRBV2 to TRBJ2-7; 8 bases are a match to TRBD2. V shed 6 bases and J 5 bases; nucleotides not matched to a gene: 6. The CDR3 is 13 amino acids. CDR1 is SNHLY and CDR2 is FYNNEI in the germline V gene. Here the CDR3 DNA reads TGTGCCAGCAGAGGACCGACTAGCGACGAGCAGTACTTC. It is translated as CASRGPTSDEQYF.

V usage is TRBV15 and J usage is TRBJ1-4, with 10 bases fitting TRBD1. Germline V gene data show CDR1 as LNHNV and CDR2 as YYDKDF (reference sequence). Trimming cost V 4 bases and J 3 bases; bases outside gene matches: 11. The CDR3 is made up of 18 amino acids. CDR3 coding DNA: TGTGCCACCAGCACCCCGCCGGGACAGGGGATGTCTAATGAAAAACTGTTTTTT. Translated: CATSTPPGQGMSNEKLFF. Drawing the rest from reference TRBV15 and TRBJ1-4, the complete variable domain is DAMVIQNPRYQVTQFGKPVTLSCSQTLNHNVMYWYQQKSSQAPKLLFHYYDKDFNNEADTPDNFQSRRPNTSFCFLDIRSPGLGDTAMYLCATSTPPGQGMSNEKLFFGSGTQLSVL.

The chain employs TRBV7-9 and TRBJ1-1; TRBD1 matches 10 bases. V lost 5 bases to trimming and J lost 4 bases; unmatched junction nucleotides: 7. CDR3 size: 15 residues. From germline, CDR1 is SEHNR and CDR2 FQNEAQ (reference sequence). Here the CDR3 reads CASSPPGQGSTEAFF. In nucleotides, the CDR3 is TGTGCCAGCAGCCCCCCGGGACAGGGGAGCACTGAAGCTTTCTTT. The whole variable domain, filled in from reference TRBV7-9 and TRBJ1-1, reads DTGVSQNPRHKITKRGQNVTFRCDPISEHNRLYWYRQTLGQGPEFLTYFQNEAQLEKSRLLSDRFSAERPKGSFSTLEIQRTEQGDSAMYLCASSPPGQGSTEAFFGQGTRLTVV.

The V and J genes are TRBV6-5 and TRBJ2-2; the match to TRBD2 covers 9 bases. The CDR3 has 15 residues. After removal of 6 bases from V and 4 bases from J, the junction contained 6 bases not matched to a gene. The germline V gene encodes CDR1 MNHEY and CDR2 SVGAGI. Written as DNA, the CDR3 is TGTGCCAGCAGAATGACTAGCGGCATCACCGGGGAGCTGTTTTTT. This codes for CASRMTSGITGELFF.

V usage is TRBV6-5 and J usage is TRBJ2-7, with 8 bases fitting TRBD1. Trimming at V came to 5 bases and at J to 4 bases, leaving 7 bases not matched to a gene. This CDR3 is 14 amino acids long. CDR1 is MNHEY and CDR2 is SVGAGI in the germline V gene. CDR3 nucleotides: TGTGCCAGCAGTCCGACAGGGGCGGGGTACGAGCAGTACTTC. As protein: CASSPTGAGYEQYF.

The rearrangement uses TRBV30 and TRBJ2-4; D assignment may be TRBD1 or TRBD2 (5 bases each). Between the trimmed V and J ends, which lost 1 base and 6 bases, there was a span of 7 bases. CDR3 length: 12 residues. Germline assignment: CDR1 GTSNPN and CDR2 SVGIG (reference sequence). The CDR3 sequence: CAWSGGGNIQYF. CDR3 sequence (DNA): TGTGCCTGGAGTGGTGGGGGAAACATTCAGTACTTC.

The chain is built from TRBV2 and TRBJ2-7, with 9 bases fitting TRBD1. Trimming took 3 bases from V and 7 from J; bases not matched to a gene: 10. The germline V gene has CDR1 SNHLY and CDR2 FYNNEI. The CDR3 has 15 residues. The CDR3 region is CASSEGTGSQGEQYF. CDR3 nucleotides: TGTGCCAGCAGTGAGGGGACAGGGTCCCAGGGAGAGCAGTACTTC.

This chain connects TRBV5-5 to TRBJ2-7; the match to TRBD1 covers 11 bases. Trimming removed 1 base from V and 7 bases from J; junction bases left unmatched: 7. This CDR3 is 15 amino acids long. Germline CDR1 and CDR2: SGHKS and YYEKEE (reference sequence). CDR3 loop: CASSLRDRGRGEQYF. In nucleotides, the CDR3 is TGTGCCAGCAGCTTGCGGGACAGGGGGAGGGGTGAGCAGTACTTC. The variable domain in full, completed from reference TRBV5-5 and TRBJ2-7, reads DAGVTQSPTHLIKTRGQQVTLRCSPISGHKSVSWYQQVLGQGPQFIFQYYEKEERGRGNFPDRFSARQFPNYSSELNVNALLLGDSALYLCASSLRDRGRGEQYFGPGTRLTVT.

V is TRBV27 and J is TRBJ2-1, with D tentatively TRBD1 or TRBD2 (6 bases each). This CDR3 spans 13 amino acids. Trimming cost V 7 bases and J 4 bases, with 11 bases left between them. CDR1 MNHEY and CDR2 SMNVEV come from the germline V gene (reference sequence). The CDR3: CASNRGPYNEQFF. The DNA for the CDR3 is TGTGCCAGCAACCGGGGGCCATACAATGAGCAGTTCTTC.

This chain connects TRBV6-1 to TRBJ1-2, with a weak D call TRBD1 (5 bases). The germline V gene encodes CDR1 MNHNS and CDR2 SASEGT. The CDR3 is made up of 14 amino acids. V was pared by 7 bases and J by 3 bases, with 15 bases between. The CDR3 protein is CASTPLRDYYGYTF. The CDR3, as DNA: TGTGCCAGCACCCCACTCCGGGACTACTATGGCTACACCTTC.

The genes are TRBV15 and TRBJ2-2; D gene ambiguous. V lost 5 bases and J lost 4, with 11 bases in between. There are 14 residues in the CDR3. CDR1 is LNHNV, CDR2 YYDKDF, per germline (reference sequence). The DNA of the CDR3 is TGTGCCACCAGCGGCGGCTCACCCACCGGGGAGCTGTTTTTT. Amino acid sequence: CATSGGSPTGELFF.

CDR3 residues: CASSLLTGSEQYF. The CDR3 DNA reads as TGTGCCAGCAGTTTATTAACGGGGTCGGAGCAGTACTTC. The chain links TRBV28 to TRBJ2-7; maybe TRBD2 (5 bases). The CDR3 is 13 amino acids. Germline-derived CDR1 and CDR2 are MDHEN and SYDVKM. Trimming removed 1 base from V and 7 bases from J, with 11 bases in between.

V is TRBV2 and J is TRBJ2-7; TRBD2 might be the D (6 bases). This CDR3 spans 15 amino acids. Germline-derived CDR1 and CDR2 are SNHLY and FYNNEI. Deletions cut 6 bases from V and 4 bases from J, with 19 bases between. CDR3 region: CASRPTLGGIYEQYF. CDR3 nucleotides: TGTGCCAGCAGACCCACACTAGGAGGGATTTACGAGCAGTACTTC.

This chain uses TRBV7-6 with TRBJ2-5, with 9 bases matching TRBD2. The ends lost 3 bases at V and 4 bases at J; junction bases unmatched: 3. This CDR3 is built from 14 residues. In germline, CDR1 is SGHVS, CDR2 FNYEAQ. The CDR3 loop reads CASSFSGSGETQYF. Here the CDR3 DNA reads TGTGCCAGCAGCTTTAGCGGGAGTGGAGAGACCCAGTACTTC.

The gene calls are TRBV7-9 and TRBJ2-1; no clear D. The CDR3 sequence is 11 residues long. V was shortened by 8 bases and J by 7 bases, with 9 bases between the two germline ends. Germline V lookup: CDR1 SEHNR, CDR2 FQNEAQ (reference sequence). The CDR3 region has the DNA TGTGCCAGCCGAGGATCGAATGAGCAGTTCTTC. Translation gives CASRGSNEQFF.

The rearrangement joins TRBV7-9 to TRBJ2-7; D ambiguous. The V end was cut by 3 bases, the J end by 6 bases, with 6 bases between. This CDR3 has 11 amino acids. Germline assignment: CDR1 SEHNR and CDR2 FQNEAQ (reference sequence). As DNA, the CDR3 is TGTGCCAGCAGCTTTCGGTCCGAGCAGTACTTC. This codes for CASSFRSEQYF.

The CDR3 protein is CASSRAVGTQYF. DNA of the CDR3: TGTGCCAGCAGCCGCGCCGTTGGTACGCAGTATTTT. The chain uses TRBV5-6 and TRBJ2-3, with no clear D. CDR3 length equals 12 residues. V lost 4 bases to trimming and J lost 8 bases, with 11 bases between them. Germline CDR1 reads SGHDT; CDR2 reads YYEEEE.

The chain employs TRBV4-1 and TRBJ2-1; tentative D call: TRBD2 (5 bases). The CDR3 is made up of 14 amino acids. Trimming took off 3 bases at V and 7 bases at J, with 13 bases between the two ends. In germline, CDR1 is MGHRA, CDR2 YSYEKL. The CDR3 loop reads CASSQGSSWNEQFF. The CDR3 DNA reads as TGCGCCAGCAGCCAGGGGAGCAGCTGGAATGAGCAGTTCTTC.

The V call is TRBV18, the J call TRBJ1-1, with 12 bases matching TRBD1. The germline gives CDR1 KGHSH, CDR2 LQKENI. The CDR3 has 17 amino acids. Trimming removed 0 bases from V and 2 bases from J; junction bases left unmatched: 4. The CDR3 reads CASSPPGQGALNTEAFF. The CDR3 DNA reads TGTGCCAGCTCACCACCGGGACAGGGGGCACTAAACACTGAAGCTTTCTTT.

The chain recombines TRBV19 with TRBJ2-7, with D possibly matching TRBD1 (5 bases). In germline, CDR1 is LNHDA, CDR2 SQIVND (reference sequence). V gave up 3 bases and J gave up 2 bases, with 14 bases separating them. This CDR3 has 15 residues. The CDR3 coding sequence is TGTGCCAGTAGTATTCTACCTACAGGACCCTACGAGCAGTACTTC. Amino acids: CASSILPTGPYEQYF.

This chain joins TRBV28 and TRBJ2-3; tentatively, D is TRBD2 (5 bases). Germline assignment: CDR1 MDHEN and CDR2 SYDVKM. V lost 7 bases and J 0 bases, leaving 11 bases between the germline ends. This CDR3 has 14 amino acids. The CDR3 DNA reads as TGTGCCAGCACGGCACTAGGAAGCACAGATACGCAGTATTTT. Its translation: CASTALGSTDTQYF.

The chain has TRBV6-5 and TRBJ1-1; the D gene is possibly TRBD1 (6 bases). Trimming took 8 bases from V and 7 from J, leaving 17 bases between them. This CDR3 comprises 13 residues. From germline, CDR1 is MNHEY and CDR2 SVGAGI. In DNA form, the CDR3 reads TGTGCCAGCCAGGGGATCTACGTTGGTGAAGCTTTCTTT. Amino acid sequence: CASQGIYVGEAFF.

The V and J genes are TRBV29-1 and TRBJ2-3; perhaps TRBD2 as D (5 bases). V lost 4 bases, J lost 10 bases, and 12 bases lay in between. Germline assignment: CDR1 SQVTM and CDR2 ANQGSEA. This CDR3 is 11 amino acids long. The CDR3 protein is CSVVRRESQYF. The CDR3 bases are TGCAGCGTTGTCCGTAGGGAGTCGCAGTATTTT.

The chain has TRBV15 and TRBJ2-7; D perhaps matches TRBD1 (6 bases). Germline-derived CDR1 and CDR2 are LNHNV and YYDKDF (reference sequence). The CDR3 totals 16 residues. V was cut by 3 bases and J by 5 bases, with 20 bases left in between. CDR3 nucleotides: TGTGCCACCAGCAGCGCACTGGGGTCAAACAGGGACGAGCAGTACTTC. Its protein product is CATSSALGSNRDEQYF.

The CDR3 DNA reads TGTGCCAGCAGTGTAGACAGGGGGCTTATCAATGAGCAGTTCTTC. This sequence encodes CASSVDRGLINEQFF. The chain employs TRBV6-5 and TRBJ2-1, with TRBD1 matching over 10 bases. CDR1 is MNHEY and CDR2 is SVGAGI in the germline V gene. The CDR3 has 15 amino acids. V lost 5 bases, J lost 6 bases, and 7 bases stayed unmatched.

The rearrangement links TRBV11-2 to TRBJ1-1; 7 bases fit TRBD1. There are 14 residues in the CDR3. The V segment lost 5 bases and the J segment 6 bases; nucleotides outside the gene matches: 9. CDR1 SGHAT and CDR2 FQNNGV come from the germline V gene. In DNA form, the CDR3 reads TGTGCCAGCAGCCCGGGAGGGGGCGACCCTGAAGCTTTCTTT. It encodes CASSPGGGDPEAFF.

The genes are TRBV7-8 and TRBJ1-2, with D perhaps matching TRBD1 (5 bases). Germline CDR1 reads SGHVS; CDR2 reads FQNEAQ. The CDR3 length is 15 residues. V lost 1 base and J 6 bases, leaving 15 bases between the germline ends. CDR3 in amino acids: CASSLVDTNLNGYTF. DNA of the CDR3: TGTGCCAGCAGCTTAGTGGACACAAATCTTAATGGCTACACCTTC.